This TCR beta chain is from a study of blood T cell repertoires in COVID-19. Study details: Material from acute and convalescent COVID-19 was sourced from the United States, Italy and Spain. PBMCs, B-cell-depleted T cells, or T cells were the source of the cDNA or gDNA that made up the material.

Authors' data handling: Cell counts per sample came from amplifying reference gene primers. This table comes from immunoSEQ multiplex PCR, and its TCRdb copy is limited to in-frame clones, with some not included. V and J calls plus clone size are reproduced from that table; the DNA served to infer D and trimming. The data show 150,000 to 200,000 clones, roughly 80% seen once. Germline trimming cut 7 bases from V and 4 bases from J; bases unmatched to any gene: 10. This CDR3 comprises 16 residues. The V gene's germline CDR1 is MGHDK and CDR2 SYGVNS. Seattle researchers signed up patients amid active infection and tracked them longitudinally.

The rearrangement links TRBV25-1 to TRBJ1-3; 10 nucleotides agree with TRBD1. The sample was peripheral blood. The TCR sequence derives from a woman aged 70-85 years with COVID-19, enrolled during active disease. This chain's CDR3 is CASTQSGQGVGNTIYF. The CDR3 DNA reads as TGTGCCAGCACCCAATCCGGACAGGGGGTCGGAAACACCATATATTTT.